Shown below are 27 T cell receptor beta chains from a single sample sequenced in a study of blood T cell repertoires in COVID-19 (dated by TCRdb to about 2020). Libraries were built with the immunoSEQ multiplex PCR assay. In TCRdb, the immuneACCESS table is reduced to in-frame sequences with V and J assigned. These tables do not hold every clone; where another copy was compared, an unresolved V gene accounts for under half, and the others remain unexplained. Present in this sample are some 120,000 clones, 75% to 95% of which were seen just once. 1.5% to 2% of the sample rests with the top ten. The source material was peripheral blood. The origin of the receptors is a human donor with active COVID-19. The donor label of this sample is uncertain.

This chain joins TRBV6-5 and TRBJ1-1, with D hard to call. The CDR3 runs 11 residues. V was trimmed by 6 bases and J by 6 bases, leaving 8 bases between them. The germline CDR1 and CDR2 sequences are MNHEY and SVGAGI. The CDR3 spells CASSFGSEAFF. CDR3 DNA sequence: TGTGCCAGCAGCTTCGGGTCTGAAGCTTTCTTT.

V usage is TRBV28 and J usage is TRBJ1-6; D not certain. The germline V and J ends were trimmed by 2 bases and 3 bases, with 8 bases remaining between them. The CDR3 runs 15 residues. Germline V gene lookup returns CDR1 MDHEN and CDR2 SYDVKM. CDR3 in amino acids: CASSLSTVYNSPLHF. The CDR3 region has the DNA TGTGCCAGCAGTTTAAGTACAGTCTATAATTCACCCCTCCACTTT.

The chain carries TRBV9 and TRBJ2-3; D is undetermined. CDR3 length: 12 residues. Germline CDR1 reads SGDLS; CDR2 reads YYNGEE. V shed 2 bases and J shed 3 bases, with 4 bases lying between them. This CDR3 reads CASSVGTDTQYF. The CDR3 DNA sequence: TGTGCCAGCAGCGTCGGGACAGATACGCAGTATTTT.

The J gene is TRBJ1-1, the V gene TRBV12-3 or TRBV12-4; TRBD1 agrees at 8 bases. V shed 7 bases and J 11 bases; nucleotides not matched to a gene: 12. The CDR3 contains 13 residues. The CDR3 here is CASTPRTGRVAFF. CDR3 in DNA: TGTGCCAGCACCCCAAGGACAGGGCGGGTCGCTTTCTTT.

This clone was seen only once. The CDR3 here is CSVDTGGGNTIYF. The CDR3 coding sequence is TGCAGCGTTGATACAGGGGGCGGAAACACCATATATTTT. This chain uses TRBV29-1 with TRBJ1-3, with TRBD1 identical over 9 bases. From germline, CDR1 is SQVTM and CDR2 ANQGSEA. The CDR3 runs to 13 residues. J was trimmed by 4 bases and V by 3 bases; bases with no gene match: 1.

This clone was counted a single time. The genes are TRBV7-9 and TRBJ1-1; tentatively, D is TRBD1 (5 bases). Trimming pared 5 bases from V and 5 bases from J, leaving 12 bases between. The CDR3 covers 13 residues. Germline lookup yields CDR1 SEHNR and CDR2 FQNEAQ (reference sequence). CDR3 region: CASSPGTETEAFF. CDR3 nucleotide sequence: TGTGCCAGCAGCCCGGGGACTGAAACTGAAGCTTTCTTT.

This rearrangement joins TRBV19 to TRBJ1-1; 8 bases match TRBD1. V lost 5 bases and J lost 5; bases outside the gene matches: 10. There are 15 residues in the CDR3. Germline values: CDR1 LNHDA, CDR2 SQIVND (reference sequence). The CDR3 here is CASSWTGRRRTEAFF. DNA for the CDR3: TGTGCCAGTAGTTGGACAGGGCGAAGGAGGACTGAAGCTTTCTTT.

The chain recombines TRBV11-2 with TRBJ2-7; TRBD2 might be the D (5 bases). V lost 1 base and J 3 bases, leaving 10 bases between the germline ends. This CDR3 has 14 amino acids. Germline CDR1 is SGHAT and CDR2 is FQNNGV. CDR3 in amino acids: CASSLVNGNYEQYF. The CDR3 DNA reads as TGTGCCAGCAGCTTAGTTAACGGGAACTACGAGCAGTACTTC.

The J gene is TRBJ2-2, the V gene TRBV7-2; D may be TRBD1 (5 bases). Germline-derived CDR1 and CDR2 are SGHTA and FQGNSA. Trimming cost V 1 base and J 2 bases, with 11 bases left between them. This CDR3 region has 16 residues. The CDR3 reads CASSLVAGANTGELFF. CDR3 DNA: TGTGCCAGCAGCTTAGTAGCTGGGGCTAACACCGGGGAGCTGTTTTTT.

The V and J genes are TRBV6-5 and TRBJ2-5, with 9 nucleotides matching TRBD1. Per germline, CDR1 MNHEY and CDR2 SVGAGI. This CDR3 is built from 13 residues. The junction had 8 bases not matched to a gene; V was cut back by 8 bases and J by 7 bases. CDR3 coding DNA: TGTGCCAGCTCCACAGGGGGCCGGGGGACCCAGTACTTC. It is translated as CASSTGGRGTQYF.

V gene TRBV7-9 combines with J gene TRBJ1-1, with D possibly being TRBD1 (5 bases). The ends were cut back, 8 bases at V and 0 bases at J, with 13 bases in the middle. Germline values: CDR1 SEHNR, CDR2 FQNEAQ (reference sequence). The CDR3 extends over 14 amino acids. In DNA form, the CDR3 reads TGTGCCAGCGGTGGGGCAGACATGAACACTGAAGCTTTCTTT. Amino acids: CASGGADMNTEAFF. The variable domain in full, completed from reference TRBV7-9 and TRBJ1-1, reads DTGVSQNPRHKITKRGQNVTFRCDPISEHNRLYWYRQTLGQGPEFLTYFQNEAQLEKSRLLSDRFSAERPKGSFSTLEIQRTEQGDSAMYLCASGGADMNTEAFFGQGTRLTVV.

This chain joins TRBV28 and TRBJ1-2, with D perhaps matching TRBD1 (5 bases). CDR1 is MDHEN and CDR2 is SYDVKM in the germline V gene. This CDR3 is 12 amino acids long. The V end was cut by 8 bases, the J end by 2 bases, with 9 bases between. CDR3 in amino acids: CASWAGNYGYTF. The CDR3 DNA is TGTGCCAGCTGGGCAGGGAACTATGGCTACACCTTC.

V and J are TRBV2 and TRBJ2-2; 7 nucleotides line up with TRBD1. The CDR3 loop spans 14 amino acids. Germline CDR1 is SNHLY and CDR2 is FYNNEI. The junction had 1 base not matched to a gene; V was cut back by 5 bases and J by 1 base. For the CDR3, the DNA is TGTGCCAGCAGTCGACAGGGGAACACCGGGGAGCTGTTTTTT. The encoded protein is CASSRQGNTGELFF.

The chain recombines TRBV21-1 with TRBJ2-2; TRBD2 is taken as the D call from the table, unchecked against the DNA. TRBV21-1 is a pseudogene segment. The CDR3 totals 17 residues. In nucleotides, the CDR3 is TGTGCCAGCAGCAACTTGCCCGGGGGGGCCGGGACCGGGGAGCTGTTTTTT. It is translated as CASSNLPGGAGTGELFF.

The chain couples TRBV9 to TRBJ1-1, with a weak D call TRBD1 (6 bases). CDR1 is SGDLS, CDR2 YYNGEE, per germline. CDR3 length: 15 residues. V lost 1 base to trimming and J lost 2 bases, with 12 bases between them. This chain's CDR3 is CASSVLDSYNTEAFF. The CDR3 nucleotides are TGTGCCAGCAGCGTACTGGACAGTTACAACACTGAAGCTTTCTTT.

The rearrangement joins TRBV2 to TRBJ1-1, with D possibly being TRBD1 (5 bases). In germline, CDR1 is SNHLY, CDR2 FYNNEI. This CDR3 is built from 14 residues. The V end was cut by 6 bases, the J end by 0 bases, with 11 bases between. The CDR3 sequence is CASRPTDLNTEAFF. Here the CDR3 DNA reads TGTGCCAGCAGGCCGACAGATTTGAACACTGAAGCTTTCTTT.

The chain couples TRBV5-1 to TRBJ2-7; the match to TRBD2 covers 9 bases. The germline CDR1 and CDR2 sequences are SGHRS and YFSETQ. This CDR3 is built from 17 residues. Trimming took 3 bases from V and 7 from J; bases not matched to a gene: 17. CDR3 bases: TGCGCCAGCAGCTCCCGCGACCAGGCGGGGGGGCCTAGGGAGCAGTACTTC. Protein product: CASSSRDQAGGPREQYF.

The chain couples TRBV6-5 to TRBJ1-4, with D hard to call. The CDR3 runs to 16 residues. V was pared by 0 bases and J by 0 bases, with 8 bases between. Germline V gives CDR1 MNHEY, CDR2 SVGAGI. CDR3 in DNA: TGTGCCAGCAGTTACTCATCCGGGGCAACTAATGAAAAACTGTTTTTT. It yields the protein CASSYSSGATNEKLFF.

The gene calls are TRBV18 and TRBJ1-1; unclear D gene. The CDR3 sequence is 12 residues long. Germline V lookup: CDR1 KGHSH, CDR2 LQKENI. With 3 bases removed from V and 0 bases from J, the gap between germline ends came to 2 bases. CDR3 protein: CASSPMNTEAFF. The DNA for the CDR3 is TGTGCCAGCTCACCTATGAACACTGAAGCTTTCTTT.

Comments on this clone: At the DNA level, this CDR3 is encoded by other sequences in the same sample as well. The chain uses TRBV11-2 and TRBJ2-7; D is undetermined. Germline V gives CDR1 SGHAT, CDR2 FQNNGV. The V and J ends lost 4 bases and 4 bases respectively, with 5 bases between them. The CDR3 totals 11 residues. This CDR3 reads CASSSTYEQYF. DNA of the CDR3: TGTGCCAGCAGCTCCACATACGAGCAGTACTTC.

The chain has TRBV5-5 and TRBJ1-5; D call uncertain. V was clipped by 4 bases and J by 7 bases, with 9 bases between them. CDR1 and CDR2 (germline): SGHKS, YYEKEE (reference sequence). The CDR3 has 12 residues. The chain's CDR3 is CASSPAGQPQHF. Here the CDR3 DNA reads TGTGCCAGCAGCCCGGCCGGGCAGCCCCAGCATTTT.

The chain combines TRBV6-5 with TRBJ1-6, with TRBD1 as a possible D gene (6 bases). Trimming removed 2 bases at V and 7 bases at J, with 9 bases between. Germline lookup yields CDR1 MNHEY and CDR2 SVGAGI. The CDR3 has 14 residues. This CDR3 is CASSYKGENSPLHF. The CDR3 DNA reads as TGTGCCAGCAGTTACAAGGGGGAGAATTCACCCCTCCACTTT.

The chain is built from TRBV29-1 and TRBJ1-2, with D perhaps matching TRBD1 (6 bases). The V gene's germline CDR1 is SQVTM and CDR2 ANQGSEA. V lost 6 bases and J lost 8, with 16 bases in between. This CDR3 has 12 residues. The CDR3 sequence: CSVGPQGGGYTF. The CDR3 nucleotides are TGCAGCGTGGGCCCTCAAGGGGGAGGCTACACCTTC. The full variable domain, its missing parts supplied by reference TRBV29-1 and TRBJ1-2, is SAVISQKPSRDICQRGTSLTIQCQVDSQVTMMFWYRQQPGQSLTLIATANQGSEATYESGFVIDKFPISRPNLTFSTLTVSNMSPEDSSIYLCSVGPQGGGYTFGSGTRLTVV.

The chain uses TRBV11-3 and TRBJ2-3; perhaps TRBD2 as D (7 bases). Trimming pared 4 bases from V and 1 base from J, leaving 9 bases between. The germline gives CDR1 SGHNT, CDR2 YENEEA. CDR3 size: 14 residues. This CDR3 reads CASSSGGRTDTQYF. The DNA of the CDR3 is TGTGCCAGCAGCTCGGGGGGCCGCACAGATACGCAGTATTTT. The whole variable domain, filled in from reference TRBV11-3 and TRBJ2-3, reads EAGVVQSPRYKIIEKKQPVAFWCNPISGHNTLYWYLQNLGQGPELLIRYENEEAVDDSQLPKDRFSAERLKGVDSTLKIQPAELGDSAVYLCASSSGGRTDTQYFGPGTRLTVL.

The chain links TRBV6-5 to TRBJ2-2; 8 nucleotides line up with TRBD1. With V trimmed by 6 bases and J by 4 bases, 4 bases remained unmatched. The CDR3 is made up of 14 amino acids. Germline V CDR1 and CDR2: MNHEY, SVGAGI. The CDR3 DNA is TGTGCCAGCAGGACCGGACAGGGCACCGGGGAGCTGTTTTTT. Translated: CASRTGQGTGELFF.

V and J are TRBV18 and TRBJ1-4; D not certain. The ends were cut back, 3 bases at V and 0 bases at J, with 5 bases in the middle. The CDR3 spans 14 residues. Germline values: CDR1 KGHSH, CDR2 LQKENI. The chain's CDR3 is CASSPRSTNEKLFF. The CDR3 DNA sequence: TGTGCCAGCTCACCGAGATCAACTAATGAAAAACTGTTTTTT.

Concerning this clone itself: The junction differs from germline at one of its ends, possibly a read error. The genes are TRBV7-7 and TRBJ2-5; 9 bases align to TRBD2. From germline, CDR1 is SSHAT and CDR2 FNYEAQ (reference sequence). The CDR3 is 16 residues long. CDR3 region: CASSPSTSSGVETQYF. The CDR3 bases are TGTGCTAGCAGCCCATCCACCTCTAGCGGGGTTGAGACCCAGTACTTC.